This T cell receptor beta chain was identified in a study of identical twins. MiXCR, run by TCRdb on the 5' RACE reads, gives a single entry per CDR3 protein. This repertoire shows about 470,000 distinct CDR3 sequences, approximately 24% found once; its top ten account for about 3%. V was trimmed by 0 bases and J by 7 bases, leaving 13 bases between them. CDR3 length: 15 amino acids. Germline assignment: CDR1 MNHNS and CDR2 SASEGT. The data were also submitted as part of a second study, on T cells expressing NK-cell markers.

The chain is built from TRBV6-1 and TRBJ1-5; a possible D gene is TRBD1 (5 bases). The receptor was derived from a young woman in good health. Sample: CD4+ T cells sorted from blood. DNA of the CDR3: TGTGCCAGCAGTGAAGCGCTTGGGGGAGCGCAGCCCCAGCATTTT. It specifies CASSEALGGAQPQHF.